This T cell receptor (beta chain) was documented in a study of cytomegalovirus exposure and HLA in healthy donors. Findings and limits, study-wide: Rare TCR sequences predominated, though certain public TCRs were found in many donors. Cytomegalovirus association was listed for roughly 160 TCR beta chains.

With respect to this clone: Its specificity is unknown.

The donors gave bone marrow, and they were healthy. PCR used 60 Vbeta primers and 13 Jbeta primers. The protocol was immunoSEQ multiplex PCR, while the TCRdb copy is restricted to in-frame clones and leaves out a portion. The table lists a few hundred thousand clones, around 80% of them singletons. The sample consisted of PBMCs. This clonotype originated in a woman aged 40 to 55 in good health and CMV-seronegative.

CDR3 region: CASSLGGTATSYEQYF. CDR3 DNA sequence: TGCGCCAGCAGCTTGGGCGGGACAGCGACCTCCTACGAGCAGTACTTC. The J gene is TRBJ2-7, the V gene TRBV5-1; D might be TRBD1 (7 bases). Trimming removed 0 bases at V and 0 bases at J, with 13 bases between. The CDR3 contains 16 residues. Germline CDR1 reads SGHRS; CDR2 reads YFSETQ.